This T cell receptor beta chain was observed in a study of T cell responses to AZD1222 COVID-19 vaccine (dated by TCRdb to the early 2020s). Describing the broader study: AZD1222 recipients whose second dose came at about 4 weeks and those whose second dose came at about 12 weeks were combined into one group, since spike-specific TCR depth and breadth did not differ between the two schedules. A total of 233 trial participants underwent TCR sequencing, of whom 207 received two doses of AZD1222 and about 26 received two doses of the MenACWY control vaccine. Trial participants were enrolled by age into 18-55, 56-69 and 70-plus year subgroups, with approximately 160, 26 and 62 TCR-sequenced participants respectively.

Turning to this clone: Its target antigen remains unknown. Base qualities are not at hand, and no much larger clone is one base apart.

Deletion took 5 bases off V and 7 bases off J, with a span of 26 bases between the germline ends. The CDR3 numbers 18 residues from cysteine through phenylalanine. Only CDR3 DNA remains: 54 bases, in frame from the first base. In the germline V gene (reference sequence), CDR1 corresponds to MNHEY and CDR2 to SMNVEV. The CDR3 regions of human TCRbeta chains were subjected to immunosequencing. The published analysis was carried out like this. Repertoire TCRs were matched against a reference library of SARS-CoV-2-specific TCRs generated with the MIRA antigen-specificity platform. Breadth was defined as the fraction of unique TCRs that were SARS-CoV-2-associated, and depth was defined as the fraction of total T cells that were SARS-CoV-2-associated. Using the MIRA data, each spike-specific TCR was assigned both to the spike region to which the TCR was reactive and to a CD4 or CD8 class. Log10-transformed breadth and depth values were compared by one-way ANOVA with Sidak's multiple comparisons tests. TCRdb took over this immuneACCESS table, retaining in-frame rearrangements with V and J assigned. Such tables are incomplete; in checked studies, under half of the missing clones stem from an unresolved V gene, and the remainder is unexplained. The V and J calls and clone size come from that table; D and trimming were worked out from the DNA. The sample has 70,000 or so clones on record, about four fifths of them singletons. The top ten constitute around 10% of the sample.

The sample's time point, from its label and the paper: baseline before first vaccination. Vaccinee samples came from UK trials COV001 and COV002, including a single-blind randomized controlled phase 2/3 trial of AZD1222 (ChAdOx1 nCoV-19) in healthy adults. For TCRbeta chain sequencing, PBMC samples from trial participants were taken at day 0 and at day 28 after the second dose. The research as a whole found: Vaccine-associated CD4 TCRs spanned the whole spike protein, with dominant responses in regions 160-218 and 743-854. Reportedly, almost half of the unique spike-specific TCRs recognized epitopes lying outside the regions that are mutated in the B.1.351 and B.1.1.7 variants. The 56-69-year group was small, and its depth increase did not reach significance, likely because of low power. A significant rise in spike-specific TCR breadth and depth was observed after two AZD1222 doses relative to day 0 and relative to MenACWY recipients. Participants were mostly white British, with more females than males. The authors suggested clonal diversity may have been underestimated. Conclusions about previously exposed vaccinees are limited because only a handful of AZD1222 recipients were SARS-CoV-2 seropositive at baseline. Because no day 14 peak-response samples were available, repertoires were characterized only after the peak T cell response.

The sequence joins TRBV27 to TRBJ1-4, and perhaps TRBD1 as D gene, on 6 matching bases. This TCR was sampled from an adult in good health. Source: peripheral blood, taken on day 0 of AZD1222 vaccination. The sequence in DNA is TGTGCCAGCAGTACAAGTCCCCTTTTGAACAGGGCGGGTGAAAAACTGTTTTTT. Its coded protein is CASSTSPLLNRAGEKLFF.